This entry lists 24 T cell receptor beta chains sequenced from one sample in a study of T cells in Graves' hyperthyroidism and ophthalmopathy. The CDR3 regions of TCR beta were amplified from RNA transcripts. First-round RT-PCR targeting the TCR CDR3 was performed with the HTBI primer set. Via MiXCR, TCRdb re-called the multiplex PCR reads, giving one row per CDR3 protein. Of 360,000 or so distinct CDR3 sequences listed, 15% to 20% are singletons. Input material: blood. The receptors stem from a woman in her thirties or forties with Graves' ophthalmopathy.

This clonotype was seen only once. One end of the junction is discordant with germline, which a read error may explain. The chain employs TRBV6-1 and TRBJ1-5; no reliable D call. The CDR3 runs 15 residues. Germline V gene sequence: CDR1 MNHNS, CDR2 SASEGT. CDR3 region: CASTPPRTGDQPRHF. DNA of the CDR3: TGTGCCAGCACCCCCCCTAGGACCGGCGATCAGCCCCGGCATTTT.

This clonotype showed up many times. The rearrangement links TRBV24-1 to TRBJ1-2, with D hard to call. The germline V gene has CDR1 KGHDR and CDR2 SFDVKD. V lost 5 bases and J lost 3, with 12 bases in between. The CDR3 has 14 residues. The CDR3 region has the DNA TGTGCCACCAGTGTTAGAGGGAGGGACTATGGCTACACCTTC. Protein: CATSVRGRDYGYTF.

In its sample, this clonotype was seen many times. V usage is TRBV19 and J usage is TRBJ1-1; D not certain. V lost 3 bases to trimming and J lost 0 bases, with 8 bases between them. Germline values: CDR1 LNHDA, CDR2 SQIVND (reference sequence). CDR3 length: 14 amino acids. The CDR3 loop reads CASSIAGMNTEAFF. The CDR3 DNA follows: TGTGCCAGTAGTATCGCCGGGATGAACACTGAAGCTTTCTTT.

Ten or more counts support this clonotype. The chain links TRBV28 to TRBJ1-5, with D perhaps TRBD1 (5 bases). V dropped 3 bases and J dropped 7 bases, with 10 bases sitting between them. Germline lookup yields CDR1 MDHEN and CDR2 SYDVKM. The CDR3 covers 13 residues. CDR3 DNA: TGTGCCAGCAGTTTGGGGGTTGAGCAGCCCCAGCATTTT. Protein: CASSLGVEQPQHF. The whole variable domain, filled in from reference TRBV28 and TRBJ1-5, reads DVKVTQSSRYLVKRTGEKVFLECVQDMDHENMFWYRQDPGLGLRLIYFSYDVKMKEKGDIPEGYSVSREKKERFSLILESASTNQTSMYLCASSLGVEQPQHFGDGTRLSIL.

This clonotype was detected only a few times. The J gene is TRBJ2-3, the V gene TRBV27; either TRBD1 or TRBD2 may fit D (5 bases each). Trimming removed 8 bases at V and 3 bases at J, with 15 bases between. Germline-derived CDR1 and CDR2 are MNHEY and SMNVEV (reference sequence). The CDR3 length is 14 residues. CDR3 DNA: TGTGCCAGCTCCCAATGGGGGAGAACAGATACGCAGTATTTT. Residues: CASSQWGRTDTQYF.

This clonotype was recorded many times. CDR3 in DNA: TGTGCCAGCAGCTTTGGGACTTATGGCTACACCTTC. Translating gives CASSFGTYGYTF. The rearrangement joins TRBV12-3 or TRBV12-4 to TRBJ1-2, with a possible D match to TRBD1 (5 bases). CDR3 length equals 12 residues. V dropped 6 bases and J dropped 5 bases, with 10 bases sitting between them.

At least ten counts were recorded for this clonotype. The chain is built from TRBV7-8 and TRBJ2-5; D remains unclear. The germline CDR1 and CDR2 sequences are SGHVS and FQNEAQ. The V end lost 5 bases, the J end lost 3 bases, and 13 bases lay between the germline ends. CDR3 length: 14 amino acids. CDR3 loop: CASSQDPRKETQYF. In nucleotides, the CDR3 is TGTGCCAGCAGCCAGGACCCTCGGAAAGAGACCCAGTACTTC.

This chain's CDR3 is CASWYSGSSTGELFF. The CDR3 nucleotides are TGTGCCAGCTGGTATAGCGGGAGCAGCACCGGGGAGCTGTTTTTT. The chain is built from TRBV13 and TRBJ2-2; 9 bases agree with TRBD2. This CDR3 spans 15 amino acids. Trimming cost V 8 bases and J 4 bases; bases outside gene matches: 8. Germline CDR1 and CDR2: PRHDT and FYEKMQ (reference sequence).

This clonotype has a count of ten or more. This chain's CDR3 is CSAPDARSQETQYF. Here the CDR3 DNA reads TGCAGTGCACCGGACGCCCGGAGCCAAGAGACCCAGTACTTC. The chain recombines TRBV20-1 with TRBJ2-5; D is unclear. The CDR3 contains 14 residues. Trimming stripped 6 bases from V and 1 base from J, with 15 bases between. CDR1 and CDR2 (germline): DFQATT, SNEGSKA (reference sequence).

This clonotype was seen repeatedly, ten times or more. The rearrangement joins TRBV29-1 to TRBJ2-7; TRBD2 matches at 7 bases. Germline CDR1 reads SQVTM; CDR2 reads ANQGSEA. V lost 4 bases, J lost 1 base, and 10 bases stayed unmatched. The CDR3 has 15 residues. CDR3 amino acids: CSVGGGGTKSYEQYF. The CDR3 bases are TGCAGCGTTGGAGGCGGGGGAACCAAATCCTACGAGCAGTACTTC.

This clonotype was observed many times. The chain uses TRBV4-3 and TRBJ2-2; no clear D gene. Trimming shortened V by 0 bases and J by 1 base, and 12 bases separated the two germline ends. Germline loops: CDR1 LGHNA, CDR2 YSLEER. The CDR3 is 17 amino acids. The CDR3 region is CASSQDAGFLNTGELFF. In DNA form, the CDR3 reads TGCGCCAGCAGCCAAGATGCAGGTTTTTTGAACACCGGGGAGCTGTTTTTT.

This clonotype was picked up many times. V and J are TRBV28 and TRBJ1-1; D is undetermined. This CDR3 contains 14 residues. Trimming shortened V by 1 base and J by 4 bases, and 10 bases separated the two germline ends. The germline CDR1 and CDR2 sequences are MDHEN and SYDVKM. CDR3 coding DNA: TGTGCCAGCAGTTTATCCAGAAGGAGCACTGAAGCTTTCTTT. Amino acid sequence: CASSLSRRSTEAFF.

This clonotype came up many times. The gene calls are TRBV7-9 and TRBJ1-5; TRBD1 matches 7 bases. V lost 3 bases to trimming and J lost 6 bases; unmatched junction nucleotides: 5. The germline V gene has CDR1 SEHNR and CDR2 FQNEAQ (reference sequence). This CDR3 contains 14 residues. The CDR3 sequence is CASSLTGQPQPQHF. In DNA form, the CDR3 reads TGTGCCAGCAGCTTGACGGGACAGCCTCAGCCCCAGCATTTT.

This clonotype appeared many times. This chain joins TRBV6-5 and TRBJ2-7, with 7 positions matching TRBD1. After removal of 1 base from V and 4 bases from J, the junction contained 1 base not matched to a gene. Germline loops: CDR1 MNHEY, CDR2 SVGAGI. CDR3 length equals 13 residues. The chain's CDR3 is CASSYYRGYEQYF. CDR3 DNA sequence: TGTGCCAGCAGTTACTACAGGGGTTACGAGCAGTACTTC.

There are many counts of this clonotype. This chain uses TRBV28 with TRBJ2-7, with 9 bases that match TRBD1. The ends lost 5 bases at V and 5 bases at J; junction bases unmatched: 10. CDR1 is MDHEN and CDR2 is SYDVKM in the germline V gene. The CDR3 is 15 amino acids. CDR3 sequence reads: CASSIPGTGLNEQYF. CDR3 DNA: TGTGCCAGCAGTATCCCCGGGACAGGGCTCAACGAGCAGTACTTC.

This clonotype was observed a few times. The chain is built from TRBV4-2 and TRBJ2-7; no reliable D call. Germline CDR1 reads LGHNA; CDR2 reads YNFKEQ. Trimming stripped 0 bases from V and 2 bases from J, with 8 bases between. This CDR3 contains 14 residues. The CDR3 loop reads CASSQEESAYEQYF. The DNA of the CDR3 is TGTGCCAGCAGCCAAGAGGAGTCCGCCTACGAGCAGTACTTC.

The V gene is TRBV5-1, the J gene TRBJ2-5; 7 nucleotides match TRBD1. There are 16 residues in the CDR3. With V trimmed by 0 bases and J by 5 bases, 10 bases remained unmatched. CDR1 and CDR2 (germline): SGHRS, YFSETQ. The CDR3 region has the DNA TGCGCCAGCAGCTTGGTTTGGAAGGGGGCGGATGAGACCCAGTACTTC. It translates to CASSLVWKGADETQYF.

The sample holds many counts of this clonotype. The rearrangement joins TRBV28 to TRBJ2-5; TRBD1 might be the D (6 bases). CDR3 length equals 15 residues. The V gene lost 10 bases and the J gene lost 0 bases, with 18 bases spanning the gap. Germline V gene lookup returns CDR1 MDHEN and CDR2 SYDVKM. This CDR3 is CATSHQGKYQETQYF. Written as DNA, the CDR3 is TGTGCCACCTCCCACCAGGGGAAGTACCAAGAGACCCAGTACTTC.

This clonotype was seen more than once but under ten times. The chain links TRBV28 to TRBJ2-2; maybe TRBD1 (6 bases). Germline V gene lookup returns CDR1 MDHEN and CDR2 SYDVKM. V dropped 6 bases and J dropped 1 base, with 18 bases sitting between them. CDR3 length equals 17 residues. The chain's CDR3 is CASSLRVWGLNTGELFF. The DNA for the CDR3 is TGTGCCAGCAGCCTCCGGGTCTGGGGGCTGAACACCGGGGAGCTGTTTTTT.

This clonotype was counted at least ten times. This sequence joins TRBV6-2 or TRBV6-3 and TRBJ2-7, with D unresolved. Trimming cost V 7 bases and J 3 bases, with 7 bases left between them. This CDR3 is built from 11 residues. Germline-derived CDR1 and CDR2 are MNHEY and SVGEGT. CDR3 loop: CASTKGYEQYF. CDR3 coding DNA: TGTGCCAGCACGAAGGGCTACGAGCAGTACTTC.

The chain is built from TRBV11-1 and TRBJ2-7, with a weak D call TRBD2 (5 bases). CDR1 is SGHAT, CDR2 FQDESV, per germline (reference sequence). The CDR3 extends over 16 amino acids. V lost 2 bases to trimming and J lost 0 bases, with 14 bases between them. The CDR3 sequence is CASSLWDQRNSYEQYF. The CDR3 bases are TGTGCCAGCAGCTTATGGGATCAGCGGAACTCCTACGAGCAGTACTTC.

The chain has TRBV24-1 and TRBJ2-7, with a tentative D call TRBD2 (5 bases). In germline, CDR1 is KGHDR, CDR2 SFDVKD. V was clipped by 3 bases and J by 0 bases, with 14 bases between them. The CDR3 runs 16 residues. CDR3 coding DNA: TGTGCCACCAGTGATCTACTAGACGAAAGCTCCTACGAGCAGTACTTC. This encodes CATSDLLDESSYEQYF.

This clonotype was observed at least ten times. The V gene is TRBV12-3 or TRBV12-4, the J gene TRBJ1-1; the match to TRBD1 covers 8 bases. There are 15 residues in the CDR3. After removal of 6 bases from V and 1 base from J, the junction contained 7 bases not matched to a gene. CDR3: CASRVQGAQNTEAFF. As DNA, the CDR3 is TGTGCCAGCAGAGTGCAGGGGGCGCAGAACACTGAAGCTTTCTTT.

This clonotype was counted many times. The V call is TRBV18, the J call TRBJ1-1, with unresolved D. The CDR3 is 14 residues long. Germline CDR1 reads KGHSH; CDR2 reads LQKENI. Trimming shortened V by 1 base and J by 4 bases, and 10 bases separated the two germline ends. The CDR3, as DNA: TGTGCCAGCTCACCACTAGGGAGCCGCACTGAAGCTTTCTTT. This translates into CASSPLGSRTEAFF. Full variable domain (missing parts from reference TRBV18 and TRBJ1-1): NAGVMQNPRHLVRRRGQEARLRCSPMKGHSHVYWYRQLPEEGLKFMVYLQKENIIDESGMPKERFSAEFPKEGPSILRIQQVVRGDSAAYFCASSPLGSRTEAFFGQGTRLTVV.